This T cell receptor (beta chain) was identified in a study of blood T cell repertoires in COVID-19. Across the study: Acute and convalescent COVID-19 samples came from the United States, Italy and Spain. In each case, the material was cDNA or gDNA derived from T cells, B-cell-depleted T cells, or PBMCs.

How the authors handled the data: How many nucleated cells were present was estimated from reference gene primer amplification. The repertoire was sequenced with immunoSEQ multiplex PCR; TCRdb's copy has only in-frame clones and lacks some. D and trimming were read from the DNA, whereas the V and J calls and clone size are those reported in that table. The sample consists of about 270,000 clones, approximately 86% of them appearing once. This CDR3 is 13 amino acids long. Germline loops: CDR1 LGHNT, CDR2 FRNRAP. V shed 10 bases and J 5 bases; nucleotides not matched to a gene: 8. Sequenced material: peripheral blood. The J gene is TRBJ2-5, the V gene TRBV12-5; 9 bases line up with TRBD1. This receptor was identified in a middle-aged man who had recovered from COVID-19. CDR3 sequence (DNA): TGTGCTACCCGGAGGACAGGGGTCGAGACCCAGTACTTC. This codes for CATRRTGVETQYF.